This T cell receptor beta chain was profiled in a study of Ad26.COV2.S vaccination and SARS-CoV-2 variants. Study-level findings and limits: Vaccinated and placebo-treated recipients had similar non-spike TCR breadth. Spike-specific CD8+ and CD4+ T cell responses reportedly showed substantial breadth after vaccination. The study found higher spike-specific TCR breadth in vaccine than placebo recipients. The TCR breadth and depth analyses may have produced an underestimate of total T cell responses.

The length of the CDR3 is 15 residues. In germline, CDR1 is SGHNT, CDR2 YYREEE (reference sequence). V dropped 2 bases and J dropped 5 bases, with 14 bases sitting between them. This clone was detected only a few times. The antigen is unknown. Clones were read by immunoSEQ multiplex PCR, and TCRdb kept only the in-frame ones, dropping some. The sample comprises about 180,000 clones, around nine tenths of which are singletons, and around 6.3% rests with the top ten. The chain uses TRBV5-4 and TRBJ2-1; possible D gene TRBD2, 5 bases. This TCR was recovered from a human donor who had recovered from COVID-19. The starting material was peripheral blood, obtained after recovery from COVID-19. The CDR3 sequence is CASSLKLVNDNEQFF. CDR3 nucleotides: TGTGCCAGCAGCTTAAAACTAGTTAATGACAATGAGCAGTTCTTC.